Presented here are 8 T cell receptor beta chains from one specimen sequenced in a study of patients and donors after allogeneic stem cell transplantation (dated by TCRdb to 2019 to 2021). Library generation was performed with RT-PCR. The sample was run on a NextSeq 550. Clones were called with MiXCR by TCRdb after fastp trimmed the public reads at Q25, and only in-frame beta chains were retained. Here each entry gathers all rows of one CDR3 protein and keeps the most common genes and DNA. For this sample the table gives about 400,000 distinct CDR3 sequences, of which approximately 16% were detected only once. Jointly, the top ten make up less than 8.5% of the sample. Sequenced sample: blood, either unsorted or a sorted T cell fraction (not recorded which). The receptors here all came from a human donor who was either an allogeneic HSCT recipient or a stem cell or donor lymphocyte infusion donor (not recorded which). It is not recorded whose cells these are; they may come from a transplant donor.

This clonotype has a handful of counts. The rearrangement links TRBV25-1 to TRBJ2-7; the D is unclear. Germline V lookup: CDR1 MGHDK, CDR2 SYGVNS. The CDR3 is made up of 13 amino acids. Deletions cut 6 bases from V and 2 bases from J, with 11 bases between. In DNA, the CDR3 is TGTGCCAGCAGGCCTTCCGGAACCTACGAGCAGTACTTC. Protein: CASRPSGTYEQYF.

This clonotype was seen a few times. The genes are TRBV5-1 and TRBJ1-2; D is possibly TRBD1 (6 bases). Per the germline V gene, CDR1 is SGHRS and CDR2 is YFSETQ. The CDR3 is 15 residues long. Trimming left V 1 base short and J 4 bases short, with 14 bases between. CDR3 sequence reads: CASSLRGAGSYGYTF. CDR3 DNA: TGCGCCAGCAGCTTGCGGGGGGCGGGGAGCTATGGCTACACCTTC.

The table lists this clonotype with a few counts. This chain uses TRBV12-3 or TRBV12-4 with TRBJ2-1; 13 bases are shared with TRBD2. Trimming cost V 6 bases and J 8 bases; bases outside gene matches: 7. The CDR3 runs 15 residues. CDR3 nucleotides: TGTGCCAGCAGGGGGACTAGCGGGATGATCTATGAGCAGTTCTTC. Translating gives CASRGTSGMIYEQFF.

This clonotype was counted a few times. The genes are TRBV20-1 and TRBJ2-3, with 10 bases that match TRBD2. The CDR3 extends over 14 amino acids. Germline CDR1 reads DFQATT; CDR2 reads SNEGSKA (reference sequence). Losses at the gene ends were 3 bases for V and 7 bases for J; bases not matched to a gene: 7. The CDR3 protein is CSASASGGSHTQYF. CDR3 nucleotide sequence: TGCAGTGCTAGCGCTAGCGGGGGATCACATACGCAGTATTTT.

This clonotype was found many times. The chain recombines TRBV12-3 or TRBV12-4 with TRBJ2-1; possibly TRBD1 or TRBD2 for D (6 bases each). This CDR3 comprises 19 residues. The ends were cut back, 5 bases at V and 0 bases at J, with 23 bases in the middle. The CDR3 DNA sequence: TGTGCCAGCAGTCCTTCGGGGGCGGGGTGGTATCGCTCCTACAATGAGCAGTTCTTC. Protein product: CASSPSGAGWYRSYNEQFF.

This clonotype was recorded a few times. The chain joins TRBV25-1 to TRBJ2-3; 7 nucleotides line up with TRBD2. The CDR3 contains 15 residues. In germline, CDR1 is MGHDK, CDR2 SYGVNS. V shed 6 bases, J shed 5 bases, and the junction held 11 bases outside the gene matches. The CDR3 DNA follows: TGTGCCAGCAGAAGCTTGGCGTCTAGCGGAGATACGCAGTATTTT. This codes for CASRSLASSGDTQYF.

Only one count was recorded for this clonotype. The V and J genes are TRBV18 and TRBJ2-7; no reliable D call. Germline V gene sequence: CDR1 KGHSH, CDR2 LQKENI. V was cut by 4 bases and J by 2 bases, with 12 bases left in between. The CDR3 is 14 residues long. Here the CDR3 DNA reads TGTGCCAGCTCACGGTTCTCCCATACCTACGAGCAGTACTTC. This translates into CASSRFSHTYEQYF.

This clonotype was seen only a few times. The rearrangement joins TRBV7-9 to TRBJ1-1; D call uncertain. Germline CDR1 SEHNR, CDR2 FQNEAQ (reference sequence). V was cut by 0 bases and J by 7 bases, with 12 bases left in between. This CDR3 has 14 residues. Here the CDR3 reads CASSLAHTPFEAFF. Written as DNA, the CDR3 is TGTGCCAGCAGCTTAGCGCACACACCCTTTGAAGCTTTCTTT.